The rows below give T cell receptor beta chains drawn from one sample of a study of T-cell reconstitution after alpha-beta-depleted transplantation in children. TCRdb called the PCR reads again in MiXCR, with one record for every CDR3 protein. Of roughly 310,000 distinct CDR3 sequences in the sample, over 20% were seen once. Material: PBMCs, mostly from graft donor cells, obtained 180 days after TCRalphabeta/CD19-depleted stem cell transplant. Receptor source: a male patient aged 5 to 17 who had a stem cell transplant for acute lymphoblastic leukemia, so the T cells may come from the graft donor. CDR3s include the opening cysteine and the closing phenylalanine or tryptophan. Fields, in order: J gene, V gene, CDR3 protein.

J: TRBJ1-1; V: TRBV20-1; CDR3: CSAARQTEAFF
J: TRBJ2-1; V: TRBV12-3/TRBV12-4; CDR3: CASSLGGRPFDEQFF
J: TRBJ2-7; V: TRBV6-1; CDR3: CASSPRWSYEQYF
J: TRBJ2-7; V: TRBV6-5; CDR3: CASSCRGSSYEQYF
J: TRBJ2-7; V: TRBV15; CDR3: CATSPYGQAYEQYF
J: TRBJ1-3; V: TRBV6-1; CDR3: CASRIQGSGNTIYF
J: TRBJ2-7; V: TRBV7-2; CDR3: CASSLAGSGRYEQYF
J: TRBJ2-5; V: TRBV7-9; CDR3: CASSLGGPKETQYF
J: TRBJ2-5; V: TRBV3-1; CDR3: CASSQGHGLLAGVETQYF
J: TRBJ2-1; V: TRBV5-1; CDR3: CASSLVIAAYNEQFF
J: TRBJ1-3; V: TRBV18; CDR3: CASSRDTPGPGNTIYF
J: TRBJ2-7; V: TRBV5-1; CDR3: CASRAQGYEQYF
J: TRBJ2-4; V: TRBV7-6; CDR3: CASSLCSGRRKGIQYF
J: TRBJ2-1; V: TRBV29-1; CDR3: CSVETAAYNEQFF
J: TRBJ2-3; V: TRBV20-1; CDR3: CSARLSDTQYF
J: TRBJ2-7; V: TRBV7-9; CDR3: CASSLGRGRDYEQYF
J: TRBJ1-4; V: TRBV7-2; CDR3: CASSLDRENEKLFF
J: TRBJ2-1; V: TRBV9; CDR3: CASSAGASGNPYNEQFF
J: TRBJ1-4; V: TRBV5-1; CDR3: CASSLNSATNEKLFF
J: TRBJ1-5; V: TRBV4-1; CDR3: CASSPTGLGNQPQHF
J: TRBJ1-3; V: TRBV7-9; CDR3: CASSLGTGSSGNTIYF
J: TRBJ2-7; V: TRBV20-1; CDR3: CSASLEGPGGYEQYF
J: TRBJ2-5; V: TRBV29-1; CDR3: CSVAGRLLQETQYF
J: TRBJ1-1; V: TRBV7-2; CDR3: CASSRYRESEAFF
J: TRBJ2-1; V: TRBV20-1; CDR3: CSACDWDRTYNEQFF
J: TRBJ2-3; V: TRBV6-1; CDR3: CASGPDRASTDTQYF
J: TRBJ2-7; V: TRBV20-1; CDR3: CSARDPGDEQYF
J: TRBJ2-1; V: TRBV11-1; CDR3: CASSLFSALYNEQFF
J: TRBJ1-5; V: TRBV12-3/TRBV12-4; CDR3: CASSYGYHQPQHF
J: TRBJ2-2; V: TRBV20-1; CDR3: CSAREGWGKGSGELFF
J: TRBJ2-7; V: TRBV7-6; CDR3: CASSLLAGAIEQYF
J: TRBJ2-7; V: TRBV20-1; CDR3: CSARSHRLAVSYEQYF
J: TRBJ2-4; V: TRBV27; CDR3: CASSQWVLLAKNIQYF
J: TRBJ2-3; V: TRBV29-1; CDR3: CSVEGRYRTDTQYF
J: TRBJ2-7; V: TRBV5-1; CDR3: CASSYEWRGRYEQYF
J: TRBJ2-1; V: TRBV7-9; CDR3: CASSPPSASYNEQFF
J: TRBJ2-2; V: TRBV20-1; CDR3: CSAPTSVDTGELFF
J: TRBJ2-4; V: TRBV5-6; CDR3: CASSFVEARNIQYF
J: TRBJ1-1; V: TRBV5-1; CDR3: CASSLSSLVGMNTEAFF
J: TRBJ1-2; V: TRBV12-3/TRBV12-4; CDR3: CASSLDRGWNYGYTF
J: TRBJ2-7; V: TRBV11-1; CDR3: CASSRDGTPYEQYF
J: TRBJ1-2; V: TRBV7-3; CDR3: CASSLLRQGRNYGYTF